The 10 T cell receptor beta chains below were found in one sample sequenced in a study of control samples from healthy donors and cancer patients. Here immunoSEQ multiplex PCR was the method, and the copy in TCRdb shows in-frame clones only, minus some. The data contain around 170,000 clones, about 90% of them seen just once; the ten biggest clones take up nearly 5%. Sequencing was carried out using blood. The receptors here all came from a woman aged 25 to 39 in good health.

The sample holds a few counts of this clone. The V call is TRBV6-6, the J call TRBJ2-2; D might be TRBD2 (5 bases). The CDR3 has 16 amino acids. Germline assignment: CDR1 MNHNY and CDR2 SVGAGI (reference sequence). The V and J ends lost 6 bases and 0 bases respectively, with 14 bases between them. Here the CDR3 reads CASSTLGLSNTGELFF. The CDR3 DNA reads TGTGCCAGCAGCACCTTAGGACTTTCGAACACCGGGGAGCTGTTTTTT.

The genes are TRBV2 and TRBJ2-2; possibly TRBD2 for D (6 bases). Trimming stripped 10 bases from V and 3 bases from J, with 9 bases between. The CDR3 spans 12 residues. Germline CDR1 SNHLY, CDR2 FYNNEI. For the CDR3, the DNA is TGTGCCACAGGAGGGGACACCGGGGAGCTGTTTTTT. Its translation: CATGGDTGELFF.

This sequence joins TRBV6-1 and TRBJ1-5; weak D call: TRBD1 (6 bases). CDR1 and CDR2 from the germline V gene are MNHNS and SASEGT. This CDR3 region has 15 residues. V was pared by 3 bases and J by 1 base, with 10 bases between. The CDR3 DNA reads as TGTGCCAGCAGTGAGAGGGGGGGAAGCAATCAGCCCCAGCATTTT. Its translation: CASSERGGSNQPQHF.

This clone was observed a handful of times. In nucleotides, the CDR3 is TGTGCCAGCGGACAGGGCGAAGCTGGGGCCAACGTCCTGACTTTC. Amino acid sequence: CASGQGEAGANVLTF. This chain connects TRBV7-8 to TRBJ2-6, with 8 nucleotides matching TRBD1. The germline gives CDR1 SGHVS, CDR2 FQNEAQ. The CDR3 consists of 15 residues. The J segment lost 2 bases and the V segment lost 8 bases, leaving 5 bases of the junction unmatched.

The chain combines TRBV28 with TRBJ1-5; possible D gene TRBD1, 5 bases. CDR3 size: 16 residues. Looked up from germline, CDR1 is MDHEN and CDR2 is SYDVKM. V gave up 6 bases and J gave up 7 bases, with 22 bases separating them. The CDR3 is CASSIPGPGKTQPQHF. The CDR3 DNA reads TGTGCCAGCAGCATCCCCGGCCCAGGGAAGACGCAGCCCCAGCATTTT.

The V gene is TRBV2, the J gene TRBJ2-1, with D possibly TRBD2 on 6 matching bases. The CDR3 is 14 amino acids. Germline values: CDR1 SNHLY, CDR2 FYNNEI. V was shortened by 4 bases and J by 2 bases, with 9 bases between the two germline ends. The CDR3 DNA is TGTGCCAGCAGTGGGAGGGCGGCCTACAATGAGCAGTTCTTC. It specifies CASSGRAAYNEQFF.

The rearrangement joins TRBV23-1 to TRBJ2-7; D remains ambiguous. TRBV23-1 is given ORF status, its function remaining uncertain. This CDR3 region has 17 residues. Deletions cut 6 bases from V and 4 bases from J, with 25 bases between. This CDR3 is CASRGYGVGPHFYEQYV. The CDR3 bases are TGCGCCAGCAGGGGATATGGGGTCGGGCCCCACTTTTACGAGCAGTACGTC.

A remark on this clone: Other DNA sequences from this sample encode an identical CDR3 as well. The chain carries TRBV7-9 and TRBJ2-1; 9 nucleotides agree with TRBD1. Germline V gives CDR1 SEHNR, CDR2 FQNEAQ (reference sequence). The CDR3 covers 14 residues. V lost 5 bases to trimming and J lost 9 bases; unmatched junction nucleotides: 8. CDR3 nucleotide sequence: TGTGCCAGCAGCGCCCCCGGGACAGGGACTGAGCAGTTCTTC. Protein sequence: CASSAPGTGTEQFF. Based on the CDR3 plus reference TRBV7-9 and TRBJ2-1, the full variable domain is DTGVSQNPRHKITKRGQNVTFRCDPISEHNRLYWYRQTLGQGPEFLTYFQNEAQLEKSRLLSDRFSAERPKGSFSTLEIQRTEQGDSAMYLCASSAPGTGTEQFFGPGTRLTVL.

CDR3 sequence: CASSLDYQETQYF. The CDR3 region has the DNA TGTGCCAGCAGCTTAGATTATCAAGAGACCCAGTACTTC. This chain uses TRBV11-2 with TRBJ2-5; D gene uncertain. CDR3 length: 13 residues. The V gene's germline CDR1 is SGHAT and CDR2 FQNNGV. Between the trimmed V and J ends, which lost 0 bases and 2 bases, there was a span of 4 bases.

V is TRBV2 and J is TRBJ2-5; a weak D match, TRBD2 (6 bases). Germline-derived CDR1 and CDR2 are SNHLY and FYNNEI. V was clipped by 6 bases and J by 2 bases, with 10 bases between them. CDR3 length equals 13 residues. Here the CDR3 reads CASRGLSQETQYF. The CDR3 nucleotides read TGTGCCAGCAGGGGACTGTCACAAGAGACCCAGTACTTC.